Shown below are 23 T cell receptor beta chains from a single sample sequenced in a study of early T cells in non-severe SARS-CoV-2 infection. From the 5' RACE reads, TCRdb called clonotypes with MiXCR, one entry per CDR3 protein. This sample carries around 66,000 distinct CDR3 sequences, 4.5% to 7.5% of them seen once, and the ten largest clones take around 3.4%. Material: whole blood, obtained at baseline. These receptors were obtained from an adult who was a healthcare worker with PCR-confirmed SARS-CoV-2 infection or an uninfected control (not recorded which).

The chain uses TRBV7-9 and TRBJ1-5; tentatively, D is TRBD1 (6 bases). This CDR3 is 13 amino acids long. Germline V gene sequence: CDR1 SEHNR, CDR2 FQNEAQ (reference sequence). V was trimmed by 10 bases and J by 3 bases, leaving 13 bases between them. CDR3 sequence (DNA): TGTGCCACCGAGACAGGACTCAATCAGCCCCAGCATTTT. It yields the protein CATETGLNQPQHF.

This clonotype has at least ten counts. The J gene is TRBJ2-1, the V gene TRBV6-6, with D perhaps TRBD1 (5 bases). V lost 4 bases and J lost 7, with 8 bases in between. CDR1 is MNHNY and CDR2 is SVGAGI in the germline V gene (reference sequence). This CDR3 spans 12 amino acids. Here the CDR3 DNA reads TGTGCCAGCAGTTCGACAGTGAATGAGCAGTTCTTC. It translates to CASSSTVNEQFF.

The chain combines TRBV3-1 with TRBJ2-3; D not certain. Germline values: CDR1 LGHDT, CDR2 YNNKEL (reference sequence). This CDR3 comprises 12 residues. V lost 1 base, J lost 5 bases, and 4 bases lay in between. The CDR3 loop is CASSQGGDTQYF. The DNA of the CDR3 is TGTGCCAGCAGCCAAGGAGGAGATACGCAGTATTTT.

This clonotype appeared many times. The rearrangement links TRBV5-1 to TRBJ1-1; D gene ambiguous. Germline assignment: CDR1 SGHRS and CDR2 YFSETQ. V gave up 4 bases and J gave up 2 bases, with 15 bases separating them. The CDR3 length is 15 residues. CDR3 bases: TGCGCCAGCAGCGCCCAGGCTCCCCGCAACACTGAAGCTTTCTTT. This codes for CASSAQAPRNTEAFF.

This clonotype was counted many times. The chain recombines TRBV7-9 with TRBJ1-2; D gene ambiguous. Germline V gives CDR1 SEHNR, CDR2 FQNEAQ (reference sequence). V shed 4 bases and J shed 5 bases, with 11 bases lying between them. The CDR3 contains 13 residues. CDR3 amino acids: CASSSDGGYGYTF. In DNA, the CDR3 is TGTGCCAGCAGCTCGGACGGAGGATATGGCTACACCTTC.

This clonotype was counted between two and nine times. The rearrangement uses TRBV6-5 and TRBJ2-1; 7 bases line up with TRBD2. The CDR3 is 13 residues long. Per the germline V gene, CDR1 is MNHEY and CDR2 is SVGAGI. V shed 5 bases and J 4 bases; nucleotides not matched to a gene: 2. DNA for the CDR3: TGTGCCAGCAGTAATAGCGGGTACAATGAGCAGTTCTTC. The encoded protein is CASSNSGYNEQFF.

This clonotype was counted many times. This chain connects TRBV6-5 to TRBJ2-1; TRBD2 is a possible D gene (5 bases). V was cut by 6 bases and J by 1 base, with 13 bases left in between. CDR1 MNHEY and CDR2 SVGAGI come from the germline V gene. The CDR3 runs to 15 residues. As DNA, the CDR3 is TGTGCCAGCAGCGAGGGCAGGCCTTCCTACAATGAGCAGTTCTTC. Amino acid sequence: CASSEGRPSYNEQFF.

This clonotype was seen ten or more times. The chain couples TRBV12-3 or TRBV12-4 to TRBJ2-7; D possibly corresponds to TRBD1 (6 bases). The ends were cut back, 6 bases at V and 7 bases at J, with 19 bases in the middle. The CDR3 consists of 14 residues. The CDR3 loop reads CASSPQGSVAEQYF. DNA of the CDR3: TGTGCCAGCAGCCCTCAGGGGTCGGTAGCTGAGCAGTACTTC.

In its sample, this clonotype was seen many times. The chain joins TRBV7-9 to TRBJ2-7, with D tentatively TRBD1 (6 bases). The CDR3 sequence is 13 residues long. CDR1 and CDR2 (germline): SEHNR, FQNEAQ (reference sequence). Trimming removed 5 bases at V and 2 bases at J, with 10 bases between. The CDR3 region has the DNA TGTGCCAGCAGCCCGGACAGCACCTACGAGCAGTACTTC. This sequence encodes CASSPDSTYEQYF.

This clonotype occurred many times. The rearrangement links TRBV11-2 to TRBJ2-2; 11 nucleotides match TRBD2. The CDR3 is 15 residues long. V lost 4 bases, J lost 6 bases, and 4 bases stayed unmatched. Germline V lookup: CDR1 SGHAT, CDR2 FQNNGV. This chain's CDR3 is CASSSGLAGAGELFF. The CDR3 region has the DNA TGTGCCAGCAGCTCAGGACTAGCGGGCGCCGGGGAGCTGTTTTTT.

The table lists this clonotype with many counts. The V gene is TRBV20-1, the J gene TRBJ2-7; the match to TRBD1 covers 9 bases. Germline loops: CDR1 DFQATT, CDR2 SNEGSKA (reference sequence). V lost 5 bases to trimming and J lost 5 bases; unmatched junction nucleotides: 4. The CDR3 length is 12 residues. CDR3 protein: CSALGQGHEQYF. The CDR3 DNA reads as TGCAGTGCTTTGGGACAGGGCCACGAGCAGTACTTC.

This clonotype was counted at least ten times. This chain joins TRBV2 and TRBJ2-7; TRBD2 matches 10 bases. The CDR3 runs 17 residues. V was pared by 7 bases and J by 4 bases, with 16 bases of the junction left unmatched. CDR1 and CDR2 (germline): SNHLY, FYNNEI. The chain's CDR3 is CASIPEGTSETFYEQYF. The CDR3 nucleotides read TGTGCCAGCATCCCTGAAGGGACTAGCGAGACCTTTTACGAGCAGTACTTC.

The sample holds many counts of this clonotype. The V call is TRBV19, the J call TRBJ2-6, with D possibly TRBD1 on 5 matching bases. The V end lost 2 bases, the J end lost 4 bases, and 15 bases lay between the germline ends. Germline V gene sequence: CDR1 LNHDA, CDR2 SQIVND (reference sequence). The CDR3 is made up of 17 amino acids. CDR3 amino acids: CASSIRQPTGGANVLTF. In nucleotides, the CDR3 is TGTGCCAGTAGTATACGACAGCCCACCGGAGGGGCCAACGTCCTGACTTTC.

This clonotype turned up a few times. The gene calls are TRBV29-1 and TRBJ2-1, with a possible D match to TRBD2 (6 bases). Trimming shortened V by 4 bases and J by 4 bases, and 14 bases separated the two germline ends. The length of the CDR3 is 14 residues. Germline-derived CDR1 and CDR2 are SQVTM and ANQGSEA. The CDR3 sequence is CSVVGLTVYNEQFF. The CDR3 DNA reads TGCAGCGTTGTGGGACTGACTGTTTACAATGAGCAGTTCTTC.

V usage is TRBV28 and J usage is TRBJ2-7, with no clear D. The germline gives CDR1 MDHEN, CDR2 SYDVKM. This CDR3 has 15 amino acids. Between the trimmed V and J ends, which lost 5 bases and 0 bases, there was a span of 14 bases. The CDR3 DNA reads TGTGCCAGCAGTCGCCCCGCCAGGATCTCCTACGAGCAGTACTTC. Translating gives CASSRPARISYEQYF.

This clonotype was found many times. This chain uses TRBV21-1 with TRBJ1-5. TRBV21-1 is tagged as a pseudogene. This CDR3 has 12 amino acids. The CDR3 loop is CASMVIGQPQHF. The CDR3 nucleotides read TGTGCCAGCATGGTAATAGGTCAGCCCCAGCATTTT.

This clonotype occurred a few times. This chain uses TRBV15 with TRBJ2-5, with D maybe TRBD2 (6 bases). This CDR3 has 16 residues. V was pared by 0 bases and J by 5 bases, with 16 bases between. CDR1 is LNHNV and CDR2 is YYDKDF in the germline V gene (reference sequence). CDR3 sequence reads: CATSRDPRSEGETQYF. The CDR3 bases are TGTGCCACCAGCAGAGATCCTCGGTCGGAGGGGGAGACCCAGTACTTC. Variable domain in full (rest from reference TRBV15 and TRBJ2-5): DAMVIQNPRYQVTQFGKPVTLSCSQTLNHNVMYWYQQKSSQAPKLLFHYYDKDFNNEADTPDNFQSRRPNTSFCFLDIRSPGLGDTAMYLCATSRDPRSEGETQYFGPGTRLLVL.

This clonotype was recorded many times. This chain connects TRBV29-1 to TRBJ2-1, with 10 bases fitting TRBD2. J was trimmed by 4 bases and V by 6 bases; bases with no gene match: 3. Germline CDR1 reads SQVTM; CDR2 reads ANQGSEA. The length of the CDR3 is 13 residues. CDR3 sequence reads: CSVRTSGYNEQFF. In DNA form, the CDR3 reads TGCAGCGTCAGGACTAGCGGATACAATGAGCAGTTCTTC.

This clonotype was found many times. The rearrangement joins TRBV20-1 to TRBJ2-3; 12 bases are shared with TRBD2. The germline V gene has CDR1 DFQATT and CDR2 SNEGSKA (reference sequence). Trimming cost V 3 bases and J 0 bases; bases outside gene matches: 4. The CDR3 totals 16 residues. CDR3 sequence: CSARLAGGYSTDTQYF. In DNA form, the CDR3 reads TGCAGTGCTAGGCTAGCGGGAGGGTATAGCACAGATACGCAGTATTTT.

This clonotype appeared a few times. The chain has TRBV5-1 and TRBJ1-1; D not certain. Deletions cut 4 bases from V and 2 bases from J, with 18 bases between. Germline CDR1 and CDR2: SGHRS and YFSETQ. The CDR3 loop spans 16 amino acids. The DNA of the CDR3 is TGCGCCAGCAGCCCGTCCCCCCGGGCCCCCAACACTGAAGCTTTCTTT. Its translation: CASSPSPRAPNTEAFF.

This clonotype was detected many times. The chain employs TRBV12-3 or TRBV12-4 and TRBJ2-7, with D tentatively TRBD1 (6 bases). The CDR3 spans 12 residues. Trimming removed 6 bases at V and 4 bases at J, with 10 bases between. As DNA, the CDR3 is TGTGCCAGCAGCCTGGGGGCTTACGAGCAGTACTTC. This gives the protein CASSLGAYEQYF.

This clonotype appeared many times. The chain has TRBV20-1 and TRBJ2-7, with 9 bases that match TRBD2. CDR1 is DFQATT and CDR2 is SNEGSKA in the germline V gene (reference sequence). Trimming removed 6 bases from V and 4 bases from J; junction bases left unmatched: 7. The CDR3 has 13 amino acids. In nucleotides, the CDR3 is TGCAGTGCCCGCTGGGCGGGAGGGTACGAGCAGTACTTC. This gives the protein CSARWAGGYEQYF.

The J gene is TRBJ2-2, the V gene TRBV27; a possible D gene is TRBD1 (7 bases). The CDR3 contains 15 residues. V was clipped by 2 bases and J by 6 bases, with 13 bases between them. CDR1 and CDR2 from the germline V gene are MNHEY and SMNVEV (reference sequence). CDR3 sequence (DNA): TGTGCCAGCAGTTTAAGGGCAGGGGGGTCCGGGGAGCTGTTTTTT. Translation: CASSLRAGGSGELFF.